This T cell receptor (beta chain) emerged from a study of cytomegalovirus exposure and HLA in healthy donors. The V end lost 2 bases, the J end lost 7 bases, and 17 bases lay between the germline ends. This CDR3 is built from 15 residues. CDR1 and CDR2 from the germline V gene are LNHDA and SQIVND (reference sequence). Amplification used 60 Vbeta primers and 13 Jbeta primers. Using immunoSEQ multiplex PCR, the repertoire was profiled, and TCRdb retains in-frame clones only, with some absent. This sample yields 50,000 to 70,000 clones, of which 80% are seen a single time; over 5% belongs to the top ten.

The chain uses TRBV19 and TRBJ1-2; D possibly corresponds to TRBD1 (5 bases). The source of this sequence is a male donor in good health and CMV-seronegative. Sequencing was done on a sample of PBMCs. The CDR3 is CASSISGRGSGGYTF. The DNA of the CDR3 is TGTGCCAGTAGTATATCGGGTCGGGGGAGTGGTGGCTACACCTTC.